The 27 T cell receptor beta chains in this list originate from one sample, sequenced in a study of blood T cell repertoires in COVID-19. The repertoire was sequenced with immunoSEQ multiplex PCR; TCRdb's copy has only in-frame clones and lacks some. Counted here are tens of thousands of clones, approximately 87% occurring once; the ten biggest clones make up approximately 10%. Sequencing used peripheral blood. These receptors were collected from a human donor in a cohort sampled during active COVID-19.

The rearrangement links TRBV5-1 to TRBJ2-5, with D perhaps TRBD2 (6 bases). This CDR3 is built from 14 residues. Trimming removed 7 bases at V and 3 bases at J, with 16 bases between. The germline gives CDR1 SGHRS, CDR2 YFSETQ. The DNA of the CDR3 is TGCGCCAGCGCCGAGGGGACTGCAGAAGAGACCCAGTACTTC. Its protein product is CASAEGTAEETQYF.

This chain uses TRBV5-6 with TRBJ1-1, with D perhaps TRBD1 (6 bases). Trimming took off 1 base at V and 4 bases at J, with 17 bases between the two ends. Germline CDR1 is SGHDT and CDR2 is YYEEEE. The CDR3 has 16 residues. The CDR3 here is CASSLLGKRQVTEAFF. In DNA, the CDR3 is TGTGCCAGCAGCTTGTTGGGCAAAAGACAGGTCACTGAAGCTTTCTTT.

The chain has TRBV28 and TRBJ1-2; D not resolved. CDR3 size: 14 residues. Trimming cost V 1 base and J 3 bases, with 9 bases left between them. In germline, CDR1 is MDHEN, CDR2 SYDVKM. The CDR3 spells CASSLSARYYGYTF. CDR3 DNA: TGTGCCAGCAGTTTATCTGCCAGATACTATGGCTACACCTTC.

V is TRBV28 and J is TRBJ2-5; D might be TRBD2 (6 bases). Germline V lookup: CDR1 MDHEN, CDR2 SYDVKM. CDR3 length: 16 amino acids. Trimming took 7 bases from V and 5 from J, leaving 23 bases between them. The CDR3 protein is CASTPAGKAGFETQYF. The CDR3, as DNA: TGTGCCAGCACCCCGGCGGGAAAAGCCGGATTCGAGACCCAGTACTTC.

CDR3 sequence: CASSPRLDGEKLFF. The DNA for the CDR3 is TGTGCCAGTAGCCCCAGACTCGATGGGGAAAAACTGTTTTTT. The rearrangement joins TRBV19 to TRBJ1-4; D remains unclear. Trimming stripped 6 bases from V and 8 bases from J, with 16 bases between. Germline CDR1 LNHDA, CDR2 SQIVND (reference sequence). The CDR3 loop spans 14 amino acids.

The rearrangement uses TRBV6-5 and TRBJ1-1; 9 bases agree with TRBD1. V trimming: 6 bases; J trimming: 3 bases; junction bases outside the gene matches: 8. Germline V gives CDR1 MNHEY, CDR2 SVGAGI. The CDR3 sequence is 15 residues long. CDR3 residues: CASSGVGQGHTEAFF. In DNA form, the CDR3 reads TGTGCCAGCAGCGGGGTTGGACAGGGGCACACTGAAGCTTTCTTT.

The V gene is TRBV9, the J gene TRBJ1-6, with D unclear. The CDR3 consists of 15 residues. Germline V CDR1 and CDR2: SGDLS, YYNGEE. Trimming removed 4 bases at V and 5 bases at J, with 13 bases between. Here the CDR3 reads CASSSRTADNSPLHF. In DNA, the CDR3 is TGTGCCAGCAGCTCTCGTACCGCGGATAATTCACCCCTCCACTTT.

The chain couples TRBV11-3 to TRBJ1-1; TRBD1 matches 7 bases. The length of the CDR3 is 12 residues. Losses at the gene ends were 5 bases for V and 3 bases for J; bases not matched to a gene: 0. Germline V lookup: CDR1 SGHNT, CDR2 YENEEA. CDR3: CASSQGDTEAFF. CDR3 DNA sequence: TGTGCCAGCAGCCAGGGGGACACTGAAGCTTTCTTT.

The V gene is TRBV2, the J gene TRBJ2-2; a weak D match, TRBD2 (6 bases). Germline CDR1 SNHLY, CDR2 FYNNEI. The CDR3 has 16 amino acids. Trimming took off 6 bases at V and 5 bases at J, with 19 bases between the two ends. The CDR3 coding sequence is TGTGCCAGCAGGGGAGGACCCTCAAGAGAGACCGGGGAGCTGTTTTTT. It yields the protein CASRGGPSRETGELFF.

This clone was counted only a few times. This sequence joins TRBV5-5 and TRBJ1-5; 7 bases agree with TRBD1. The CDR3 consists of 16 residues. From germline, CDR1 is SGHKS and CDR2 YYEKEE (reference sequence). V shed 5 bases and J 6 bases; nucleotides not matched to a gene: 14. The CDR3 is CASSTTAGGIIQPQHF. The CDR3 DNA is TGTGCCAGCAGTACTACGGCAGGGGGTATTATTCAGCCCCAGCATTTT.

Of note for this clone: This sample also contains other DNA sequences that code for the same CDR3. For the CDR3, the DNA is TGTGCCAGTAGCGGGACAGGGAATCAGCCCCAGCATTTT. It yields the protein CASSGTGNQPQHF. This sequence joins TRBV19 and TRBJ1-5, with 9 bases fitting TRBD1. Germline values: CDR1 LNHDA, CDR2 SQIVND (reference sequence). The CDR3 totals 13 residues. Losses at the gene ends were 6 bases for V and 4 bases for J; bases not matched to a gene: 1. The whole variable domain, filled in from reference TRBV19 and TRBJ1-5, reads DGGITQSPKYLFRKEGQNVTLSCEQNLNHDAMYWYRQDPGQGLRLIYYSQIVNDFQKGDIAEGYSVSREKKESFPLTVTSAQKNPTAFYLCASSGTGNQPQHFGDGTRLSIL.

The chain combines TRBV6-5 with TRBJ1-1; 9 bases match TRBD1. The length of the CDR3 is 16 residues. The J segment lost 1 base and the V segment lost 1 base, leaving 4 bases of the junction unmatched. Germline V lookup: CDR1 MNHEY, CDR2 SVGAGI. The CDR3 region has the DNA TGTGCCAGCAGTTACTTTCGGACAGGGGCGAACACTGAAGCTTTCTTT. This translates into CASSYFRTGANTEAFF.

This clone was picked up a small number of times. The chain joins TRBV5-6 to TRBJ1-5; tentatively, D is TRBD1 (5 bases). The CDR3 runs 13 residues. The V end lost 7 bases, the J end lost 4 bases, and 12 bases lay between the germline ends. Germline-derived CDR1 and CDR2 are SGHDT and YYEEEE. CDR3 nucleotides: TGTGCCAGCTCGGTTGGGGGGAATCAGCCCCAGCATTTT. Its translation: CASSVGGNQPQHF.

The chain recombines TRBV5-1 with TRBJ2-7; TRBD1 matches at 7 bases. V lost 7 bases and J lost 7; bases outside the gene matches: 8. CDR3 size: 12 residues. CDR1 is SGHRS and CDR2 is YFSETQ in the germline V gene. The CDR3 is CASSLDRREQYF. In DNA, the CDR3 is TGCGCCAGCTCATTGGACAGGAGAGAGCAGTACTTC.

Details on this clone: Other DNA sequences in the same sample also yield this CDR3. The chain combines TRBV27 with TRBJ1-2, with 10 bases lining up with TRBD1. From germline, CDR1 is MNHEY and CDR2 SMNVEV (reference sequence). Unmatched junction bases numbered 0, after V lost 0 bases and J lost 5 bases. The CDR3 length is 14 residues. As DNA, the CDR3 is TGTGCCAGCAGTTTATCGGGACAGGGGTATGGCTACACCTTC. Encoded protein: CASSLSGQGYGYTF.

Only a few counts were recorded for this clone. The rearrangement uses TRBV5-4 and TRBJ2-3; the match to TRBD1 covers 8 bases. V shed 2 bases and J 0 bases; nucleotides not matched to a gene: 5. CDR1 and CDR2 (germline): SGHNT, YYREEE (reference sequence). The CDR3 consists of 16 residues. CDR3 loop: CASSLYRGASTDTQYF. The CDR3 DNA is TGTGCCAGCAGCTTATACAGGGGGGCTAGCACAGATACGCAGTATTTT.

The V gene is TRBV18, the J gene TRBJ1-5, with a tentative D call TRBD1 (6 bases). The CDR3 contains 15 residues. Germline V gene sequence: CDR1 KGHSH, CDR2 LQKENI. V gave up 3 bases and J gave up 1 base, with 10 bases separating them. The CDR3 loop reads CASSPETGSNQPQHF. DNA of the CDR3: TGTGCCAGCTCACCCGAGACAGGCAGCAATCAGCCCCAGCATTTT.

This chain links TRBV28 with TRBJ2-4, with TRBD1 as a possible D gene (5 bases). Trimming shortened V by 5 bases and J by 0 bases, and 14 bases separated the two germline ends. Looked up from germline, CDR1 is MDHEN and CDR2 is SYDVKM. This CDR3 is 16 amino acids long. For the CDR3, the DNA is TGTGCCAGCAGTAAAACAGGCACGCAAGCCAAAAACATTCAGTACTTC. Translation gives CASSKTGTQAKNIQYF. Using reference TRBV28 and TRBJ2-4 for the parts outside the CDR3, the full variable domain is DVKVTQSSRYLVKRTGEKVFLECVQDMDHENMFWYRQDPGLGLRLIYFSYDVKMKEKGDIPEGYSVSREKKERFSLILESASTNQTSMYLCASSKTGTQAKNIQYFGAGTRLSVL.

The chain carries TRBV9 and TRBJ1-1, with D possibly matching TRBD1 (6 bases). Looked up from germline, CDR1 is SGDLS and CDR2 is YYNGEE. The CDR3 consists of 13 residues. V lost 7 bases and J lost 0, with 10 bases in between. The CDR3 DNA reads TGTGCCAGCTCAGGGGACGTGAACACTGAAGCTTTCTTT. It yields the protein CASSGDVNTEAFF.

This clone was recorded only once. The chain recombines TRBV6-5 with TRBJ1-1, with 8 bases that match TRBD1. The CDR3 runs to 12 residues. V was pared by 6 bases and J by 6 bases, with 3 bases of the junction left unmatched. Germline CDR1 MNHEY, CDR2 SVGAGI. The CDR3, as DNA: TGTGCCAGCAGCCCGACAGGGGCTGAAGCTTTCTTT. Encoded protein: CASSPTGAEAFF.

The chain joins TRBV18 to TRBJ2-3; 8 positions agree with TRBD2. The trim removed 1 base at V and 1 base at J, leaving 1 base unmatched. Germline V gene lookup returns CDR1 KGHSH and CDR2 LQKENI. This CDR3 has 15 amino acids. CDR3 protein: CASSPRGGRTDTQYF. CDR3 nucleotides: TGTGCCAGCTCACCACGCGGGGGGCGCACAGATACGCAGTATTTT.

CDR3 DNA: TGTGCCACCAGCAGAGATTTAAGAGGCCTCTACGAGCAGTACTTC. As protein: CATSRDLRGLYEQYF. The V gene is TRBV15, the J gene TRBJ2-7; D is unresolved. The germline CDR1 and CDR2 sequences are LNHNV and YYDKDF (reference sequence). Trimming removed 0 bases at V and 3 bases at J, with 12 bases between. This CDR3 is built from 15 residues.

CDR3 sequence (DNA): TGCGCCAGCAGCCAAGATAGTCCAGCGGGCACTTACAATGAGCAGTTCTTC. Its protein product is CASSQDSPAGTYNEQFF. V gene TRBV4-1 combines with J gene TRBJ2-1; D perhaps matches TRBD2 (6 bases). The CDR3 totals 17 residues. Germline CDR1 reads MGHRA; CDR2 reads YSYEKL. The V and J ends lost 0 bases and 4 bases respectively, with 16 bases between them.

This clone was seen only a few times. CDR3 bases: TGCGCCAGCAGCTTGGAAGGACAGGGATTCTCCTACGAGCAGTACTTC. Translated, it gives CASSLEGQGFSYEQYF. J is TRBJ2-7 and V is TRBV5-1; TRBD1 matches 8 bases. V dropped 0 bases and J dropped 0; count of bases not matched to a gene: 5. The CDR3 covers 16 residues. Germline V CDR1 and CDR2: SGHRS, YFSETQ.

This sequence joins TRBV4-1 and TRBJ2-7, with 10 bases matching TRBD1. CDR1 is MGHRA, CDR2 YSYEKL, per germline. This CDR3 contains 16 residues. Trimming removed 5 bases from V and 3 bases from J; junction bases left unmatched: 10. CDR3 sequence reads: CASSTQPGQGYYEQYF. The CDR3 coding sequence is TGCGCCAGCAGCACACAACCGGGACAGGGGTACTACGAGCAGTACTTC.

The chain combines TRBV5-4 with TRBJ2-5; 7 nucleotides line up with TRBD1. Germline trimming cut 3 bases from V and 1 base from J; bases unmatched to any gene: 12. Germline-derived CDR1 and CDR2 are SGHNT and YYREEE (reference sequence). CDR3 length: 17 amino acids. DNA for the CDR3: TGTGCCAGCAGCTGGGTTACCGGTTGGACAGGCCAAGAGACCCAGTACTTC. It codes for CASSWVTGWTGQETQYF.

The rearrangement uses TRBV7-8 and TRBJ2-3, with TRBD2 identical over 9 bases. Trimming removed 1 base from V and 5 bases from J; junction bases left unmatched: 7. CDR1 SGHVS and CDR2 FQNEAQ come from the germline V gene. This CDR3 is 16 amino acids long. The CDR3 here is CASSLEGRGGVDTQYF. CDR3 coding DNA: TGTGCCAGCAGCTTAGAGGGGCGGGGGGGAGTAGATACGCAGTATTTT.